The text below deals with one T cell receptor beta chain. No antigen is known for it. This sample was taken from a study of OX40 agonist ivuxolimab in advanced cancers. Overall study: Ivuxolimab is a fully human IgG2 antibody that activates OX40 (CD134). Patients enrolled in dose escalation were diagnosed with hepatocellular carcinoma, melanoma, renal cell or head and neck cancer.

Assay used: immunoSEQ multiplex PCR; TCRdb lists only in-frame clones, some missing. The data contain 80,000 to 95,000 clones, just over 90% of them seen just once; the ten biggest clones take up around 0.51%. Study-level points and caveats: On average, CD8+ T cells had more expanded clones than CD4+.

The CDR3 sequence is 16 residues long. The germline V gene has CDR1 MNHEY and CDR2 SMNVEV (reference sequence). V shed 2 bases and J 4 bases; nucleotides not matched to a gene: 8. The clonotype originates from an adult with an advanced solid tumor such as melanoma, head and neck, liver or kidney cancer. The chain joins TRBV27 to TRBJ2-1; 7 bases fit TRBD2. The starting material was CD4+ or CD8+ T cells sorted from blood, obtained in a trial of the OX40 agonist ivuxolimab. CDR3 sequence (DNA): TGTGCCAGCAGTTTACAAGGAGCGGGACCTTACAATGAGCAGTTCTTC. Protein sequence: CASSLQGAGPYNEQFF.